This TCR beta chain was sequenced in a study of blood T cell repertoires in COVID-19. Study at large: T cells, B-cell-depleted T cells, or PBMCs supplied cDNA or gDNA.

Per the original data handling: Quantification of nucleated cells was approximated via reference gene primer amplification. Sequenced by immunoSEQ multiplex PCR; TCRdb stores in-frame clones only, minus some. V, J and clone size are those of that table, while D and trimming were read from the DNA. The sample records some 100,000 clones, around four fifths being singletons. From germline, CDR1 is SGHRS and CDR2 YFSETQ. The CDR3 loop spans 13 amino acids. Trimming removed 2 bases at V and 6 bases at J, with 9 bases between. The sample consisted of peripheral blood. This clonotype was obtained from a woman aged 60-75 years with acute or convalescent COVID-19. The V and J genes are TRBV5-1 and TRBJ1-5; D possibly corresponds to TRBD1 (6 bases). In DNA form, the CDR3 reads TGCGCCAGCAGCTTACAGGGAAGTCAGCCCCAGCATTTT. It codes for CASSLQGSQPQHF. Based on the CDR3 plus reference TRBV5-1 and TRBJ1-5, the full variable domain is KAGVTQTPRYLIKTRGQQVTLSCSPISGHRSVSWYQQTPGQGLQFLFEYFSETQRNKGNFPGRFSGRQFSNSRSEMNVSTLELGDSALYLCASSLQGSQPQHFGDGTRLSIL.